The 20 T cell receptor beta chains below come from one sample, sequenced in a study of T cell changes during pregnancy in multiple sclerosis. Profiled with immunoSEQ multiplex PCR; TCRdb holds only in-frame clones, not every one. The sample records tens of thousands of clones, 92% being singletons. Sequenced material: peripheral blood, taken before pregnancy. The receptors were gathered from a female donor with multiple sclerosis, enrolled in a pregnancy study.

The chain uses TRBV28 and TRBJ2-6; 7 bases align to TRBD1. Germline CDR1 is MDHEN and CDR2 is SYDVKM. With 6 bases clipped from V and 0 bases from J, the junction kept 8 bases outside the gene matches. The CDR3 runs to 17 residues. The CDR3 DNA reads TGTGCCAGCAGGCCGGGACAGCGCCTCTCTGGGGCCAACGTCCTGACTTTC. Protein product: CASRPGQRLSGANVLTF. The full variable domain, rest sourced from reference TRBV28 and TRBJ2-6, is DVKVTQSSRYLVKRTGEKVFLECVQDMDHENMFWYRQDPGLGLRLIYFSYDVKMKEKGDIPEGYSVSREKKERFSLILESASTNQTSMYLCASRPGQRLSGANVLTFGAGSRLTVL.

The rearrangement joins TRBV29-1 to TRBJ2-1, with 11 bases fitting TRBD2. V dropped 4 bases and J dropped 0; count of bases not matched to a gene: 2. CDR1 SQVTM and CDR2 ANQGSEA come from the germline V gene. The CDR3 contains 15 residues. DNA of the CDR3: TGCAGCGTTGGGACTAGCGGGCCCTCCTACAATGAGCAGTTCTTC. Protein sequence: CSVGTSGPSYNEQFF.

The V gene is TRBV28, the J gene TRBJ2-1; 7 bases line up with TRBD2. This CDR3 region has 12 residues. Per germline, CDR1 MDHEN and CDR2 SYDVKM. CDR3 sequence: CATAGAWDEQFF. In nucleotides, the CDR3 is TGTGCTACGGCGGGAGCATGGGATGAGCAGTTCTTC.

The chain recombines TRBV21-1 with TRBJ2-3; the table's D call TRBD2 went unverified against the DNA. TRBV21-1 is a pseudogene segment. CDR3 length: 16 residues. The CDR3 loop reads CASSGRPPREQDTQYF. DNA of the CDR3: TGTGCCAGCAGCGGGAGGCCCCCTCGCGAACAAGATACGCAGTATTTT.

The V call is TRBV6-1, the J call TRBJ1-1; 7 bases fit TRBD1. Trimming cost V 6 bases and J 0 bases; bases outside gene matches: 7. CDR3 length: 15 residues. CDR1 is MNHNS, CDR2 SASEGT, per germline. For the CDR3, the DNA is TGTGCCAGCAGGATAGACAGGGCCATGAACACTGAAGCTTTCTTT. Amino acid sequence: CASRIDRAMNTEAFF.

The V and J genes are TRBV27 and TRBJ1-5, with 9 bases aligning to TRBD1. Germline CDR1 MNHEY, CDR2 SMNVEV (reference sequence). This CDR3 has 19 amino acids. Trimming at V came to 6 bases and at J to 1 base, leaving 16 bases not matched to a gene. In nucleotides, the CDR3 is TGTGCCAGCAGACATATTACCGGGACAGGGAGGCGAAGCAATCAGCCCCAGCATTTT. It translates to CASRHITGTGRRSNQPQHF.

The V gene is TRBV30, the J gene TRBJ2-7; possibly TRBD1 for D (5 bases). Looked up from germline, CDR1 is GTSNPN and CDR2 is SVGIG (reference sequence). V was shortened by 3 bases and J by 2 bases, with 17 bases between the two germline ends. There are 15 residues in the CDR3. CDR3 region: CAWSATGFRTYEQYF. The CDR3 DNA reads as TGTGCCTGGAGCGCAACAGGCTTCCGCACCTACGAGCAGTACTTC.

This chain uses TRBV6-5 with TRBJ2-1, with TRBD1 matching over 11 bases. The CDR3 consists of 14 residues. Germline CDR1 and CDR2: MNHEY and SVGAGI. With 11 bases clipped from V and 6 bases from J, the junction kept 9 bases outside the gene matches. The chain's CDR3 is CAVRGTGGVNEQFF. In DNA, the CDR3 is TGTGCCGTGCGTGGGACAGGGGGTGTCAATGAGCAGTTCTTC.

The J gene is TRBJ2-3, the V gene TRBV28; D is perhaps TRBD2 (5 bases). The V end was cut by 7 bases, the J end by 3 bases, with 23 bases between. Germline V lookup: CDR1 MDHEN, CDR2 SYDVKM. The CDR3 is 17 residues long. This CDR3 is CASTEGTGGQETDTQYF. CDR3 bases: TGTGCCAGCACCGAGGGTACGGGTGGCCAGGAAACAGATACGCAGTATTTT.

The chain couples TRBV5-1 to TRBJ2-5; D is undetermined. CDR1 and CDR2 (germline): SGHRS, YFSETQ. This CDR3 is built from 14 residues. V was cut by 6 bases and J by 2 bases, with 14 bases left in between. The CDR3 here is CASKSSRLQETQYF. The CDR3, as DNA: TGCGCCAGCAAATCCTCGCGACTTCAAGAGACCCAGTACTTC.

This chain connects TRBV29-1 to TRBJ1-3; the D gene is possibly TRBD1 (5 bases). The CDR3 has 16 amino acids. V dropped 0 bases and J dropped 2 bases, with 14 bases sitting between them. Germline loops: CDR1 SQVTM, CDR2 ANQGSEA. This CDR3 is CSVEDPSRGAGNTIYF. The CDR3 region has the DNA TGCAGCGTTGAAGATCCATCACGGGGGGCTGGAAACACCATATATTTT. Complete variable domain (other parts from reference TRBV29-1 and TRBJ1-3): SAVISQKPSRDICQRGTSLTIQCQVDSQVTMMFWYRQQPGQSLTLIATANQGSEATYESGFVIDKFPISRPNLTFSTLTVSNMSPEDSSIYLCSVEDPSRGAGNTIYFGEGSWLTVV.

J is TRBJ1-5 and V is TRBV27; the match to TRBD1 covers 7 bases. Trimming at V came to 4 bases and at J to 2 bases, leaving 2 bases not matched to a gene. The CDR3 is made up of 14 amino acids. In germline, CDR1 is MNHEY, CDR2 SMNVEV (reference sequence). This CDR3 reads CASSSGTGNQPQHF. In nucleotides, the CDR3 is TGTGCCAGCAGTTCCGGGACAGGCAATCAGCCCCAGCATTTT.

This clone was seen a few times. The chain joins TRBV6-5 to TRBJ2-7, with D possibly being TRBD1 (6 bases). V was clipped by 2 bases and J by 5 bases, with 16 bases between them. Germline values: CDR1 MNHEY, CDR2 SVGAGI. This CDR3 is built from 15 residues. The CDR3, as DNA: TGTGCCAGCAGTTACAGAGGGGCGCCAGGGGACGAGCAGTACTTC. It is translated as CASSYRGAPGDEQYF.

The chain recombines TRBV5-4 with TRBJ2-6; TRBD1 matches at 10 bases. With V trimmed by 4 bases and J by 3 bases, 1 base remained unmatched. Germline CDR1 and CDR2: SGHNT and YYREEE (reference sequence). The CDR3 totals 15 residues. The CDR3 loop reads CASSDRGRGANVLTF. As DNA, the CDR3 is TGTGCCAGCAGCGACAGGGGGCGTGGGGCCAACGTCCTGACTTTC.

The chain uses TRBV21-1 and TRBJ2-3; the table's D call, TRBD2, was not checked against the DNA. TRBV21-1 is noted as a pseudogene. The CDR3 sequence is 16 residues long. The chain's CDR3 is CASFLDASGRADTQYF. CDR3 DNA: TGTGCCAGCTTCCTTGACGCGAGCGGGAGAGCTGATACGCAGTATTTT.

This clone has a single count. The V gene is TRBV5-1, the J gene TRBJ1-1; tentative D call: TRBD1 (5 bases). From germline, CDR1 is SGHRS and CDR2 YFSETQ. The CDR3 spans 14 residues. V lost 0 bases and J lost 6, with 12 bases in between. The CDR3 bases are TGCGCCAGCAGCTTGGAGGGGAGGTGGTCTGAAGCTTTCTTT. Encoded protein: CASSLEGRWSEAFF.

This clone has only one observation. The chain uses TRBV28 and TRBJ2-3; possibly TRBD2 for D (5 bases). V lost 3 bases, J lost 6 bases, and 13 bases lay in between. CDR1 is MDHEN, CDR2 SYDVKM, per germline. CDR3 size: 14 residues. CDR3 loop: CASSFLGAGDTQYF. CDR3 nucleotide sequence: TGTGCCAGCAGTTTCCTGGGAGCCGGGGATACGCAGTATTTT.

The J gene is TRBJ2-2, the V gene TRBV4-2; D gene uncertain. V lost 0 bases and J lost 3, with 11 bases in between. CDR1 and CDR2 from the germline V gene are LGHNA and YNFKEQ. The CDR3 totals 16 residues. The CDR3 coding sequence is TGTGCCAGCAGCCAAGATTCGAGACTTCACACCGGGGAGCTGTTTTTT. It codes for CASSQDSRLHTGELFF.

V gene TRBV19 combines with J gene TRBJ1-5; 7 bases align to TRBD1. The J segment lost 2 bases and the V segment lost 5 bases, leaving 6 bases of the junction unmatched. The CDR3 consists of 15 residues. The germline CDR1 and CDR2 sequences are LNHDA and SQIVND (reference sequence). The CDR3 bases are TGTGCCAGTAGTTGGACAGGTCCCGGCAATCAGCCCCAGCATTTT. Translation gives CASSWTGPGNQPQHF.

The table lists this clone with a count of one. The chain has TRBV28 and TRBJ1-4; D is unclear. The V and J ends lost 8 bases and 11 bases respectively, with 12 bases between them. The CDR3 totals 11 residues. In germline, CDR1 is MDHEN, CDR2 SYDVKM. In nucleotides, the CDR3 is TGTGCCAGCGAGCGGGTGGGTAAACTGTTTTTT. This gives the protein CASERVGKLFF.